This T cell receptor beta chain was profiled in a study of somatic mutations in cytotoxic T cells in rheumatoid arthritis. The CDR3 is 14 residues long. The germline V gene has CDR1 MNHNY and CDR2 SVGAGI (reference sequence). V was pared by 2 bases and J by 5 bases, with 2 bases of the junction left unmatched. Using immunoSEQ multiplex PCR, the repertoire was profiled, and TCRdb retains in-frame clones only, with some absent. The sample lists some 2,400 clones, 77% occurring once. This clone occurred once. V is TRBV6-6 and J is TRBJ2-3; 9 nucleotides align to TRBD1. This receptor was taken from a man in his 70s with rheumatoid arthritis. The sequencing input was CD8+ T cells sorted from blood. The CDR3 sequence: CASSYVTGGDTQYF. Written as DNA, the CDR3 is TGTGCCAGCAGTTACGTGACAGGGGGAGATACGCAGTATTTT.